Listed below are T cell receptor beta chains from one sample, sequenced in a study of regulatory T cells in long-lasting Graves disease. TCRdb reprocessed the multiplex PCR reads via MiXCR and lists one record per CDR3 protein. The sample includes approximately 230,000 distinct CDR3 sequences, around 20% of them seen just once. Source: peripheral blood mononuclear cells (PBMCs), taken at new diagnosis, from a patient treated with antithyroid drugs. These receptors were taken from a female donor with Graves disease. Each CDR3 is given with its conserved first and last residue. The D gene is left open where the match is weak. Clone size is shown for a subset of rows, as once, few, many or a class of expanded clone.

abundance	v_gene	d_gene	j_gene	CDR3nt	CDR3aa
many	TRBV20-1	TRBD2	TRBJ2-5	TGCAGTGCTAGGCAGACTAGCGGGATCCGAGAGACCCAGTACTTC	CSARQTSGIRETQYF
many	TRBV10-3	-	TRBJ2-7	TGTGCCATCAGTCCGGGACACCTTCCCTACGAGCAGTACTTC	CAISPGHLPYEQYF
many	TRBV6-1	-	TRBJ2-2	TGTGCCAGCAGTGAAGGTCAGGGTGGCCCCGGGGAGCTGTTTTTT	CASSEGQGGPGELFF
many	TRBV29-1	-	TRBJ2-3	TGCAGCGTTGAAGATGGAGGGAGCACAGATACGCAGTATTTT	CSVEDGGSTDTQYF
many	TRBV27	-	TRBJ2-1	TGTGCCAGCAGTGCCCAGACTAGTCGGGGTGAGCAGTTCTTC	CASSAQTSRGEQFF
many	TRBV12-3/TRBV12-4	TRBD1	TRBJ2-7	TGTGCCAGCAGCCCGGGACAGTACTACGAGCAGTACTTC	CASSPGQYYEQYF
many	TRBV11-3	-	TRBJ2-1	TGTGCCAGCAGCTCCGGGTTGGCAGGAACGCAGTTCTTC	CASSSGLAGTQFF
many	TRBV7-2	TRBD2	TRBJ2-7	TGTGCCAGCAGCTTAGCCCTAGCGGGCAGCTACGAGCAGTACTTC	CASSLALAGSYEQYF
many	TRBV9	-	TRBJ2-2	TGTGCCAGCAGCGTAGATATGACGGCCAAGAACACCGGGGAGCTGTTTTTT	CASSVDMTAKNTGELFF
-	TRBV11-2	TRBD2	TRBJ2-1	TGTGCCAGCAGCTTAGGCGGGGCTAGCGGGAGACCTGAGCAGTTCTTC	CASSLGGASGRPEQFF
many	TRBV12-3/TRBV12-4	-	TRBJ2-1	TGTGCCAGCAGGGGTCAGGGGACACTATACAATGAGCAGTTCTTC	CASRGQGTLYNEQFF
many	TRBV19	-	TRBJ1-5	TGTGCCAGTAGGGAGGGGACCTATCAGCCCCAGCATTTT	CASREGTYQPQHF
-	TRBV18	TRBD1	TRBJ1-5	TGTGCCAGCTCACGTCAGACAGGGCTAGGGCCCCAGCATTTT	CASSRQTGLGPQHF
-	TRBV6-1	-	TRBJ2-7	TGTGCCAGCTGGGGAAGCTCGGGCTACGAGCAGTACTTC	CASWGSSGYEQYF
many	TRBV2	-	TRBJ2-5	TGTGCCAGCAGTGAGTGGGGTTACTTC	CASSEWGYF
many	TRBV11-2	-	TRBJ2-1	TGTGCCAGCAGCACCCGACTCAACGATGAGCAGTTCTTC	CASSTRLNDEQFF
-	TRBV25-1	TRBD1	TRBJ2-2	TGTGCCAGCAGTGGAGGGACAGACGCCGGGGAGCTGTTTTTT	CASSGGTDAGELFF
-	TRBV9	-	TRBJ2-7	TGTGCCAGCAGCGTAGAGGGGTCCCTAGGAATCTACGAGCAGTACTTC	CASSVEGSLGIYEQYF
many	TRBV15	-	TRBJ2-1	TGTGCCACCAGCAGAGGAGGCGGTAGCTCCTACAATGAGCAGTTCTTC	CATSRGGGSSYNEQFF
many	TRBV20-1	-	TRBJ2-7	TGCAGTGCTAGAGTACCTGCGGGTGTCTCCTACGAGCAGTACTTC	CSARVPAGVSYEQYF
-	TRBV4-1	-	TRBJ2-5	TGCGCCAGCAGCGAAAATTGGTTGGAACGAGAGACCCAGTACTTC	CASSENWLERETQYF
-	TRBV4-1	-	TRBJ2-1	TGCGCCAGCAGCCAAGATCGGCAGGAGCTGGGGCAGTTCTTC	CASSQDRQELGQFF
many	TRBV6-2/TRBV6-3	-	TRBJ2-5	TGTGCCAGCAGCCCAGCGAGGCGGGAGACCCAGTACTTC	CASSPARRETQYF
many	TRBV18	TRBD1	TRBJ2-4	TGTGCCAGCTCACCCACCGGGACAGGGAAAAACATTCAGTACTTC	CASSPTGTGKNIQYF
many	TRBV20-1	-	TRBJ2-3	TGCAGTGCTAGAGATCTATCCGGGGTTGGTGATACGCAGTATTTT	CSARDLSGVGDTQYF
-	TRBV19	-	TRBJ2-1	TGTGCCAGTAGTATTGCAATTAGGGTGGATGAGCAGTTCTTC	CASSIAIRVDEQFF
many	TRBV6-1	-	TRBJ2-7	TGTGCCAGCAGTGAAGTAGAGTCAGGGGTCTCCGAGCAGTACTTC	CASSEVESGVSEQYF
few	TRBV7-2	-	TRBJ2-1	TGTGCCAGCTTCCACATTACTAGGGCGGGTGTTAGAGAGCAGTTCTTC	CASFHITRAGVREQFF
many	TRBV28	TRBD1	TRBJ2-6	TGTGCCACGTATCGACAGGGCGATGGGGCCAACGTCCTGACTTTC	CATYRQGDGANVLTF
-	TRBV10-3	-	TRBJ1-1	TGTGCCACCCGTCCACAGGTGAACACTGAAGCTTTCTTT	CATRPQVNTEAFF
many	TRBV10-2	TRBD2	TRBJ2-1	TGCGCCAGCAGTCCAACTAGCGGGAGTGTAAGCTCCTACAATGAGCAGTTCTTC	CASSPTSGSVSSYNEQFF
many	TRBV6-1	TRBD1	TRBJ1-6	TGTGCCAGCAGCAGTGGGACAGGGTGGTCACCCCTCCACTTT	CASSSGTGWSPLHF
many	TRBV28	TRBD1	TRBJ2-5	TGTGCCAGCGGGGGACAGATTAAAGAGACCCAGTACTTC	CASGGQIKETQYF
many	TRBV6-1	TRBD1	TRBJ1-1	TGTGCCAGCACCCGGGACAGCCCGAACACTGAAGCTTTCTTT	CASTRDSPNTEAFF
many	TRBV10-3	-	TRBJ2-7	TGTGCCATCAGTGAGCCGACTAGGAGCCAATACGAGCAGTACTTC	CAISEPTRSQYEQYF
many	TRBV2	TRBD2	TRBJ2-3	TGTGCCAGCAGCAAGCTAAGGAGCGGGAGTTCAGATACGCAGTATTTT	CASSKLRSGSSDTQYF
-	TRBV11-2	-	TRBJ2-1	TGTGCCAGCAGCCTCGGAGGCCCAAGAGACCAGTTCTTC	CASSLGGPRDQFF
many	TRBV9	TRBD1	TRBJ1-2	TGTGCCAGCAGCGTAGATGAGGGGGCAAACTATGGCTACACCTTC	CASSVDEGANYGYTF
many	TRBV20-1	-	TRBJ1-5	TGCAGTGCCCCGAAGGGGGAGCATCAGCCCCAGCATTTT	CSAPKGEHQPQHF
many	TRBV2	-	TRBJ1-1	TGTGCCAGCAGTGAAAGGGAGGTTGGGACCACTGAAGCTTTCTTT	CASSEREVGTTEAFF
-	TRBV5-1	TRBD1	TRBJ1-2	TGCGCCAGCAGCTTGGAGACAGGGGGCCGTGGCTACACCTTC	CASSLETGGRGYTF
many	TRBV3-1	TRBD2	TRBJ2-6	TGTGCCAGCAGCCCCCGGACTAGCGGGATCTCTGGGGCCAACGTCCTGACTTTC	CASSPRTSGISGANVLTF
many	TRBV30	-	TRBJ1-3	TGTGCCTGGAGTGTACCGGTTAGAAACACCATATATTTT	CAWSVPVRNTIYF